These T cell receptor beta chains were read from a single sample in a study of blood T cell repertoires in COVID-19. Profiled with immunoSEQ multiplex PCR; TCRdb holds only in-frame clones, not every one. The sample yields 250,000 to 350,000 clones, around 89% seen once. The sequenced sample was peripheral blood. The receptors here all came from a man aged 25-45 years with acute or convalescent COVID-19. Each CDR3 is given with its conserved first and last residue. The order of the fields is J gene, D gene, clone size, V gene, CDR3 protein, CDR3 DNA. The D gene is left open where the match is weak. Rows give clone size only sometimes, using once, few, many, or a class for an expanded clone.

J gene: TRBJ1-5
D gene: NA
clone size: few
V gene: TRBV30
CDR3 protein: CAWSEGPNQPQHF
CDR3 DNA: TGTGCCTGGAGTGAGGGGCCTAATCAGCCCCAGCATTTT

J gene: TRBJ1-4
D gene: TRBD1
clone size: NA
V gene: TRBV2
CDR3 protein: CASSPGQGGEKLFF
CDR3 DNA: TGTGCCAGCAGCCCGGGACAGGGGGGGGAAAAACTGTTTTTT

J gene: TRBJ2-7
D gene: NA
clone size: once
V gene: TRBV4-2
CDR3 protein: CASSQARDSYEQYF
CDR3 DNA: TGTGCCAGCAGCCAAGCCAGGGATTCCTACGAGCAGTACTTC

J gene: TRBJ2-7
D gene: NA
clone size: NA
V gene: TRBV20-1
CDR3 protein: CSVGQYEQYF
CDR3 DNA: TGCAGTGTCGGACAGTACGAGCAGTACTTC

J gene: TRBJ1-2
D gene: NA
clone size: few
V gene: TRBV10-3
CDR3 protein: CAISEGRDGYTF
CDR3 DNA: TGTGCCATCAGTGAGGGCAGGGATGGCTACACCTTC

J gene: TRBJ1-1
D gene: TRBD1
clone size: NA
V gene: TRBV3-1/TRBV3-2
CDR3 protein: CASSQWTGGGGAQGTFF
CDR3 DNA: TGTGCCAGCAGCCAATGGACAGGGGGCGGCGGAGCGCAGGGAACTTTCTTT

J gene: TRBJ2-5
D gene: NA
clone size: NA
V gene: TRBV28
CDR3 protein: CASRLPGTQETQYF
CDR3 DNA: TGTGCCAGCAGGCTCCCGGGAACTCAAGAGACCCAGTACTTC

J gene: TRBJ2-2
D gene: NA
clone size: NA
V gene: TRBV11-2
CDR3 protein: CASSLFARVGTSNTGELFF
CDR3 DNA: TGTGCCAGCAGCTTATTCGCCAGGGTAGGAACGTCGAACACCGGGGAGCTGTTTTTT

J gene: TRBJ1-6
D gene: NA
clone size: NA
V gene: TRBV7-9
CDR3 protein: CASSITQGIDSPLHF
CDR3 DNA: TGTGCCAGCAGCATCACACAGGGTATTGATTCACCCCTCCACTTT

J gene: TRBJ1-2
D gene: NA
clone size: NA
V gene: TRBV14
CDR3 protein: CASSPGRSYGYTF
CDR3 DNA: TGTGCCAGCAGTCCAGGGCGTAGCTATGGCTACACCTTC

J gene: TRBJ2-6
D gene: NA
clone size: NA
V gene: TRBV11-1
CDR3 protein: CASSLSGSLSATF
CDR3 DNA: TGTGCCAGCAGCTTAAGCGGCAGCCTATCTGCAACTTTC

J gene: TRBJ2-5
D gene: NA
clone size: NA
V gene: TRBV27
CDR3 protein: CASSLRSPRETQYF
CDR3 DNA: TGTGCCAGCAGTTTGCGCAGCCCCAGGGAGACCCAGTACTTC

J gene: TRBJ1-1
D gene: NA
clone size: NA
V gene: TRBV6-4
CDR3 protein: CASSATQGNTEAFF
CDR3 DNA: TGTGCCAGCAGTGCAACTCAGGGGAACACTGAAGCTTTCTTT

J gene: TRBJ1-3
D gene: NA
clone size: NA
V gene: TRBV18
CDR3 protein: CASSFAGLSSGNTIYF
CDR3 DNA: TGTGCCAGCTCGTTTGCGGGACTCAGCTCTGGAAACACCATATATTTT

J gene: TRBJ1-5
D gene: NA
clone size: few
V gene: TRBV30
CDR3 protein: CAWSLRVNQPQHF
CDR3 DNA: TGTGCCTGGAGTCTCAGGGTTAACCAGCCCCAGCATTTT

J gene: TRBJ1-2
D gene: TRBD1
clone size: NA
V gene: TRBV4-1
CDR3 protein: CASSQERTGVIRYGYTF
CDR3 DNA: TGCGCCAGCAGCCAAGAACGGACAGGGGTTATTCGCTATGGCTACACCTTC

J gene: TRBJ2-7
D gene: NA
clone size: NA
V gene: TRBV7-2
CDR3 protein: CASSKPGSSYEQYF
CDR3 DNA: TGTGCCAGCAGCAAACCCGGGAGTTCCTACGAGCAGTACTTC